The 18 T cell receptor beta chains below all came from one sample that was sequenced in a study of somatic mutations in cytotoxic T cells in rheumatoid arthritis. TCRdb's table, derived via immunoSEQ multiplex PCR, lists solely in-frame clones and lacks some. The profile covers tens of thousands of clones, with approximately 78% appearing a single time and about 3.5% taken by the ten largest. Sequencing was done on a sample of CD8+ T cells sorted from blood. The receptors originated from an adult with rheumatoid arthritis.

The chain carries TRBV14 and TRBJ2-1; 12 nucleotides agree with TRBD2. Trimming removed 4 bases from V and 4 bases from J; junction bases left unmatched: 11. Germline V gene sequence: CDR1 SGHDN, CDR2 FVKESK. The CDR3 runs to 18 residues. In DNA, the CDR3 is TGTGCCAGCAGCCCTTCCCCCCTAGCGGGGGGGCTGTACAATGAGCAGTTCTTC. Encoded protein: CASSPSPLAGGLYNEQFF.

The chain is built from TRBV11-2 and TRBJ2-5, with 15 bases aligning to TRBD2. Per germline, CDR1 SGHAT and CDR2 FQNNGV. V shed 5 bases and J 4 bases; nucleotides not matched to a gene: 5. This CDR3 is built from 16 residues. The CDR3 DNA reads as TGTGCCAGCAGCCCGCCGGGACTAGCGGGGGGAGAGACCCAGTACTTC. It specifies CASSPPGLAGGETQYF.

The chain links TRBV13 to TRBJ1-6, with TRBD1 matching over 7 bases. In germline, CDR1 is PRHDT, CDR2 FYEKMQ (reference sequence). The CDR3 is made up of 16 amino acids. With 5 bases clipped from V and 0 bases from J, the junction kept 4 bases outside the gene matches. The CDR3: CASSIRGLSYNSPLHF. Written as DNA, the CDR3 is TGTGCCAGCAGCATAAGGGGGCTCTCCTATAATTCACCCCTCCACTTT.

Of note for this clone: The junction departs from the called germline gene at one end, perhaps through a read error. The rearrangement uses TRBV29-1 and TRBJ2-2, with 7 bases aligning to TRBD1. CDR1 and CDR2 from the germline V gene are SQVTM and ANQGSEA. The CDR3 is 15 amino acids. In nucleotides, the CDR3 is TGCAGCGTTCAAGACCAGGGGGCGAACACCGGGGAGCTGTTTTTT. The encoded protein is CSVQDQGANTGELFF.

The gene calls are TRBV6-4 and TRBJ1-2; D not certain. V lost 4 bases, J lost 4 bases, and 31 bases lay in between. Germline loops: CDR1 MRHNA, CDR2 SNTAGT. The CDR3 spans 20 residues. The CDR3: CASSGSTRAARHGKTYGYTF. CDR3 nucleotides: TGTGCCAGCAGTGGATCGACGAGAGCAGCGCGACACGGAAAGACCTATGGCTACACCTTC.

The chain is built from TRBV7-9 and TRBJ1-1, with 7 bases lining up with TRBD1. Germline V lookup: CDR1 SEHNR, CDR2 FQNEAQ (reference sequence). The CDR3 spans 17 residues. V lost 4 bases, J lost 0 bases, and 11 bases stayed unmatched. The CDR3 spells CASSSRDRGVLNTEAFF. CDR3 bases: TGTGCCAGCAGCTCCCGGGACAGAGGGGTCCTGAACACTGAAGCTTTCTTT.

The chain joins TRBV7-9 to TRBJ2-5; the D gene is possibly TRBD2 (6 bases). Trimming removed 5 bases at V and 0 bases at J, with 10 bases between. This CDR3 has 14 amino acids. Germline CDR1 SEHNR, CDR2 FQNEAQ (reference sequence). CDR3 amino acids: CASSPRDYQETQYF. The CDR3 coding sequence is TGTGCCAGCAGCCCTCGGGACTACCAAGAGACCCAGTACTTC.

The chain carries TRBV27 and TRBJ2-7, with D hard to call. Trimming stripped 5 bases from V and 6 bases from J, with 14 bases between. This CDR3 has 13 residues. Germline V gives CDR1 MNHEY, CDR2 SMNVEV (reference sequence). CDR3 sequence (DNA): TGTGCCAGCAGTCCGGAACCAATTCCCGAGCAGTACTTC. It codes for CASSPEPIPEQYF.

CDR3: CASSTTGLGTEAFF. CDR3 nucleotide sequence: TGTGCCAGCAGCACTACAGGGCTCGGGACTGAAGCTTTCTTT. J is TRBJ1-1 and V is TRBV27; D might be TRBD1 (6 bases). The V gene's germline CDR1 is MNHEY and CDR2 SMNVEV (reference sequence). Deletions cut 6 bases from V and 5 bases from J, with 16 bases between. CDR3 size: 14 residues.

This clone is labeled as medium-sized. The chain combines TRBV20-1 with TRBJ1-3; D not certain. The CDR3 consists of 11 residues. CDR1 and CDR2 from the germline V gene are DFQATT and SNEGSKA (reference sequence). Deletions cut 3 bases from V and 3 bases from J, with 3 bases between. The CDR3 sequence is CSASGGNTIYF. The DNA for the CDR3 is TGCAGTGCTAGTGGTGGAAACACCATATATTTT.

The rearrangement links TRBV15 to TRBJ2-7; D is uncertain. With 1 base removed from V and 7 bases from J, the gap between germline ends came to 11 bases. The germline V gene encodes CDR1 LNHNV and CDR2 YYDKDF (reference sequence). The CDR3 totals 13 residues. CDR3 DNA: TGTGCCACCAGCAGAGCCCGGGCTGGAGAGCAGTACTTC. Encoded protein: CATSRARAGEQYF.

The chain joins TRBV5-1 to TRBJ2-4; unclear D gene. The germline V and J ends were trimmed by 1 base and 3 bases, with 8 bases remaining between them. The CDR3 covers 14 residues. Germline assignment: CDR1 SGHRS and CDR2 YFSETQ. For the CDR3, the DNA is TGCGCCAGCAGCTTGTACCTTGACAAAAACATTCAGTACTTC. As protein: CASSLYLDKNIQYF.

With regard to this clone: This CDR3 is also generated by other DNA sequences in the sample. The chain recombines TRBV4-1 with TRBJ1-1; TRBD1 might be the D (5 bases). CDR1 and CDR2 (germline): MGHRA, YSYEKL. CDR3 length equals 17 residues. Trimming pared 8 bases from V and 3 bases from J, leaving 25 bases between. The CDR3 is CASAERAISGTYTEAFF. DNA of the CDR3: TGCGCCAGCGCTGAACGTGCCATTTCAGGGACTTACACTGAAGCTTTCTTT.

The chain is built from TRBV13 and TRBJ1-2, with 11 bases identical to TRBD1. Germline-derived CDR1 and CDR2 are PRHDT and FYEKMQ (reference sequence). This CDR3 is 15 amino acids long. The junction had 4 bases not matched to a gene; V was cut back by 0 bases and J by 7 bases. The CDR3 nucleotides are TGTGCCAGCAGCTTAGGGGACAGGGGGCTCTCTGGCTACACCTTC. Translation gives CASSLGDRGLSGYTF.

The chain combines TRBV2 with TRBJ1-2, with TRBD1 identical over 7 bases. The trim removed 7 bases at V and 6 bases at J, leaving 11 bases unmatched. Germline V CDR1 and CDR2: SNHLY, FYNNEI. CDR3 size: 14 residues. CDR3 in DNA: TGTGCCAGCACGGTCAACAGGGGATACGATGGCTACACCTTC. It is translated as CASTVNRGYDGYTF. The whole variable domain, filled in from reference TRBV2 and TRBJ1-2, reads EPEVTQTPSHQVTQMGQEVILRCVPISNHLYFYWYRQILGQKVEFLVSFYNNEISEKSEIFDDQFSVERPDGSNFTLKIRSTKLEDSAMYFCASTVNRGYDGYTFGSGTRLTVV.

V usage is TRBV28 and J usage is TRBJ1-2; D uncertain. CDR3 length equals 13 residues. Germline V gene data show CDR1 as MDHEN and CDR2 as SYDVKM. V lost 3 bases and J 3 bases, leaving 8 bases between the germline ends. In DNA, the CDR3 is TGTGCCAGCAGTTTCGAGCCCTACTATGGCTACACCTTC. Its protein product is CASSFEPYYGYTF.

CDR3 protein: CASSSSEVGGYEQYF. The CDR3 nucleotides read TGTGCCAGCAGCTCCTCGGAGGTGGGGGGCTACGAGCAGTACTTC. The V and J genes are TRBV11-2 and TRBJ2-7; possible D gene TRBD2, 6 bases. The CDR3 runs 15 residues. Germline values: CDR1 SGHAT, CDR2 FQNNGV. V was trimmed by 4 bases and J by 3 bases, leaving 16 bases between them. Full variable domain (remainder filled in from reference TRBV11-2 and TRBJ2-7): EAGVAQSPRYKIIEKRQSVAFWCNPISGHATLYWYQQILGQGPKLLIQFQNNGVVDDSQLPKDRFSAERLKGVDSTLKIQPAKLEDSAVYLCASSSSEVGGYEQYFGPGTRLTVT.

This clone was found once. The chain combines TRBV7-9 with TRBJ2-1, with D perhaps matching TRBD1 (6 bases). Trimming pared 4 bases from V and 6 bases from J, leaving 13 bases between. This CDR3 spans 14 amino acids. CDR1 and CDR2 (germline): SEHNR, FQNEAQ (reference sequence). In DNA, the CDR3 is TGTGCCAGCAGCTCGACACAGGGAACCAATGAGCAGTTCTTC. Protein: CASSSTQGTNEQFF. Based on the CDR3 plus reference TRBV7-9 and TRBJ2-1, the full variable domain is DTGVSQNPRHKITKRGQNVTFRCDPISEHNRLYWYRQTLGQGPEFLTYFQNEAQLEKSRLLSDRFSAERPKGSFSTLEIQRTEQGDSAMYLCASSSTQGTNEQFFGPGTRLTVL.